The 27 T cell receptor beta chains reported below all come from one sample, sequenced in a study of shared clonotypes between healthy human individuals. Naive-designated CD8 cells lacked CD45RO, were positively enriched for CCR7, and omitted terminally differentiated effector memory CD45RA+ cells. Data came from immunoSEQ multiplex PCR; TCRdb stores just in-frame clones and leaves some out. The sample carries nearly 600,000 clones, nearly 97% recorded once. What was sequenced was naive CD8+ T cells sorted from blood. The source is a woman aged 25 to 39 in good health.

The chain couples TRBV2 to TRBJ2-1; D gene unclear. Germline V gene sequence: CDR1 SNHLY, CDR2 FYNNEI. V was trimmed by 7 bases and J by 4 bases, leaving 11 bases between them. The length of the CDR3 is 13 residues. The CDR3 DNA reads TGTGCCAGCACAACTATGCCGTACAATGAGCAGTTCTTC. It translates to CASTTMPYNEQFF.

This clone was seen only a few times. The chain has TRBV27 and TRBJ2-5; D is perhaps TRBD2 (6 bases). Looked up from germline, CDR1 is MNHEY and CDR2 is SMNVEV (reference sequence). This CDR3 has 14 amino acids. With 6 bases removed from V and 5 bases from J, the gap between germline ends came to 16 bases. The CDR3 nucleotides read TGTGCCAGCAGACCCACGGGGGATCTGGAGACCCAGTACTTC. Its protein product is CASRPTGDLETQYF.

V and J are TRBV27 and TRBJ2-7; either TRBD1 or TRBD2 may supply D (6 bases each). There are 14 residues in the CDR3. The germline V gene has CDR1 MNHEY and CDR2 SMNVEV (reference sequence). Deletions cut 7 bases from V and 3 bases from J, with 16 bases between. The CDR3 coding sequence is TGTGCCAGCAACCCGGTAGGGGGGATCTACGAGCAGTACTTC. It encodes CASNPVGGIYEQYF.

The chain employs TRBV28 and TRBJ2-7; TRBD2 is a possible D gene (5 bases). Trimming stripped 4 bases from V and 2 bases from J, with 15 bases between. The CDR3 is made up of 15 amino acids. Germline CDR1 reads MDHEN; CDR2 reads SYDVKM. The CDR3 spells CASSSDGGFTYEQYF. The DNA of the CDR3 is TGTGCCAGCAGTTCGGACGGAGGATTCACCTACGAGCAGTACTTC.

The chain is built from TRBV19 and TRBJ2-1; TRBD2 matches at 10 bases. Germline V gene sequence: CDR1 LNHDA, CDR2 SQIVND (reference sequence). With V trimmed by 5 bases and J by 13 bases, 11 bases remained unmatched. The CDR3 length is 14 residues. CDR3 region: CASSRSGIAGGQFF. CDR3 DNA sequence: TGTGCCAGTAGTCGAAGCGGCATAGCGGGGGGACAGTTCTTC.

The chain joins TRBV12-5 to TRBJ2-7, with no clear D. The V gene lost 5 bases and the J gene lost 1 base, with 6 bases spanning the gap. Germline assignment: CDR1 LGHNT and CDR2 FRNRAP. The length of the CDR3 is 12 residues. The DNA of the CDR3 is TGTGCTAGTGGTATAGGTTCCTACGAGCAGTACTTC. It translates to CASGIGSYEQYF.

This clone was found once. CDR3 amino acids: CASSSRLAGGHNEQFF. The CDR3 coding sequence is TGTGCCAGCAGTTCCCGACTAGCGGGAGGACACAATGAGCAGTTCTTC. This chain connects TRBV27 to TRBJ2-1, with 13 nucleotides matching TRBD2. Per the germline V gene, CDR1 is MNHEY and CDR2 is SMNVEV (reference sequence). The CDR3 length is 16 residues. V lost 4 bases and J lost 5; bases outside the gene matches: 5.

This sequence joins TRBV29-1 and TRBJ2-7; D possibly corresponds to TRBD2 (6 bases). V lost 5 bases and J lost 7, with 12 bases in between. Germline loops: CDR1 SQVTM, CDR2 ANQGSEA. The CDR3 sequence is 11 residues long. Written as DNA, the CDR3 is TGCAGCGTTCCCGGGACTCGGGAGCAGTACTTC. This translates into CSVPGTREQYF.

J is TRBJ2-7 and V is TRBV27, with a possible D match to TRBD1 (6 bases). CDR1 is MNHEY and CDR2 is SMNVEV in the germline V gene (reference sequence). The CDR3 contains 14 residues. Trimming left V 3 bases short and J 0 bases short, with 9 bases between. The CDR3 sequence: CASSFSTGSYEQYF. CDR3 DNA: TGTGCCAGCAGTTTTTCGACAGGCTCCTACGAGCAGTACTTC.

The chain is built from TRBV27 and TRBJ2-7; TRBD1 might be the D (6 bases). There are 15 residues in the CDR3. CDR1 and CDR2 (germline): MNHEY, SMNVEV (reference sequence). The V end was cut by 4 bases, the J end by 3 bases, with 16 bases between. CDR3 sequence (DNA): TGTGCCAGCAGTTCTTCTATGGACAGATACTACGAGCAGTACTTC. Translation: CASSSSMDRYYEQYF.

The V call is TRBV6-1, the J call TRBJ2-7, with D perhaps TRBD1 or TRBD2 (5 bases each). The V gene lost 6 bases and the J gene lost 6 bases, with 9 bases spanning the gap. CDR3 length: 11 residues. CDR1 and CDR2 (germline): MNHNS, SASEGT. DNA for the CDR3: TGTGCCAGCAGGGGACCGGGCGAGCAGTACTTC. Translated, it gives CASRGPGEQYF.

In the case of this clone: Other DNA sequences in the sample encode the same CDR3. The chain is built from TRBV19 and TRBJ2-1, with 7 positions matching TRBD2. This CDR3 comprises 16 residues. V lost 0 bases to trimming and J lost 1 base; unmatched junction nucleotides: 3. Germline V lookup: CDR1 LNHDA, CDR2 SQIVND (reference sequence). The CDR3 sequence: CASSIDREGSYNEQFF. DNA for the CDR3: TGTGCCAGTAGTATAGATAGGGAGGGATCCTACAATGAGCAGTTCTTC.

The CDR3 coding sequence is TGTGCGTTCTCTCCGGGGAGAGCCCTCTACGAGCAGTACTTC. It specifies CAFSPGRALYEQYF. This chain connects TRBV30 to TRBJ2-7; a weak D match, TRBD2 (5 bases). The CDR3 has 14 residues. CDR1 is GTSNPN and CDR2 is SVGIG in the germline V gene (reference sequence).

This chain connects TRBV28 to TRBJ2-1; the match to TRBD1 covers 8 bases. CDR1 is MDHEN, CDR2 SYDVKM, per germline. The CDR3 runs to 15 residues. V lost 5 bases, J lost 4 bases, and 7 bases stayed unmatched. CDR3 nucleotides: TGTGCCAGCAGTACGGACAGGGATTGGTACAATGAGCAGTTCTTC. It yields the protein CASSTDRDWYNEQFF.

This sequence joins TRBV7-8 and TRBJ2-7; TRBD1 matches at 12 bases. In germline, CDR1 is SGHVS, CDR2 FQNEAQ. The CDR3 totals 14 residues. Trimming took 6 bases from V and 7 from J; bases not matched to a gene: 7. The CDR3 coding sequence is TGTGCCAGCAGACCGGGACAGGGGGCTTGGGAGCAGTACTTC. This gives the protein CASRPGQGAWEQYF.

The chain uses TRBV27 and TRBJ2-1, with 7 bases fitting TRBD2. The CDR3 has 16 amino acids. J lost 3 bases, V lost 5 bases, and 10 bases had no gene match. Looked up from germline, CDR1 is MNHEY and CDR2 is SMNVEV (reference sequence). CDR3 residues: CASSQTGGGGYNEQFF. The CDR3 DNA reads as TGTGCCAGCAGTCAGACCGGCGGGGGAGGCTACAATGAGCAGTTCTTC.

This clone was observed a single time. The rearrangement uses TRBV5-1 and TRBJ1-2; the D is unclear. The V gene's germline CDR1 is SGHRS and CDR2 YFSETQ. The CDR3 consists of 15 residues. Trimming pared 0 bases from V and 5 bases from J, leaving 14 bases between. CDR3 sequence: CASSLGRIRDYGYTF. DNA for the CDR3: TGCGCCAGCAGCTTGGGTCGGATACGGGATTATGGCTACACCTTC. Together with reference TRBV5-1 and TRBJ1-2, the CDR3 gives the full variable domain: KAGVTQTPRYLIKTRGQQVTLSCSPISGHRSVSWYQQTPGQGLQFLFEYFSETQRNKGNFPGRFSGRQFSNSRSEMNVSTLELGDSALYLCASSLGRIRDYGYTFGSGTRLTVV.

As DNA, the CDR3 is TGTGCCAGCAGCCCCCCGGACAGACTCACAGATACGCAGTATTTT. Translation gives CASSPPDRLTDTQYF. The chain employs TRBV9 and TRBJ2-3; D perhaps matches TRBD1 (6 bases). Per germline, CDR1 SGDLS and CDR2 YYNGEE. The V end was cut by 4 bases, the J end by 2 bases, with 14 bases between. The CDR3 runs to 15 residues.

This clone has only one observation. The CDR3 loop is CASRGMAYEQYF. As DNA, the CDR3 is TGTGCCAGCCGGGGGATGGCCTACGAGCAGTACTTC. The V call is TRBV4-2, the J call TRBJ2-7; maybe TRBD2 (6 bases). The CDR3 extends over 12 amino acids. In germline, CDR1 is LGHNA, CDR2 YNFKEQ. V shed 8 bases and J shed 2 bases, with 10 bases lying between them.

The chain is built from TRBV6-6 and TRBJ2-1; D is undetermined. Germline V lookup: CDR1 MNHNY, CDR2 SVGAGI (reference sequence). The V end was cut by 0 bases, the J end by 5 bases, with 14 bases between. The CDR3 is 16 residues long. CDR3 sequence: CASSYSFELVNNEQFF. CDR3 bases: TGTGCCAGCAGTTACTCGTTCGAATTGGTGAACAATGAGCAGTTCTTC.

The rearrangement uses TRBV28 and TRBJ1-1; possible D gene TRBD1, 6 bases. Germline CDR1 reads MDHEN; CDR2 reads SYDVKM. This CDR3 is built from 13 residues. Between the trimmed V and J ends, which lost 4 bases and 4 bases, there was a span of 10 bases. The DNA for the CDR3 is TGTGCCAGCAGTTCGGACAGAGGCACTGAAGCTTTCTTT. Amino acid sequence: CASSSDRGTEAFF.

The V and J genes are TRBV10-3 and TRBJ2-1; 9 bases agree with TRBD2. This CDR3 has 14 residues. J was trimmed by 8 bases and V by 9 bases; bases with no gene match: 11. In germline, CDR1 is ENHRY, CDR2 SYGVKD. DNA of the CDR3: TGTGCCATATCCGGTAGCGGGAGTGGAGATGAGCAGTTCTTC. It yields the protein CAISGSGSGDEQFF.

The chain combines TRBV28 with TRBJ2-5; D might be TRBD2 (5 bases). V lost 8 bases, J lost 4 bases, and 11 bases lay in between. CDR1 MDHEN and CDR2 SYDVKM come from the germline V gene. The CDR3 contains 12 residues. This CDR3 is CASRWAGETQYF. DNA of the CDR3: TGTGCCAGCCGGTGGGCGGGAGAGACCCAGTACTTC.

The CDR3 DNA reads TGTGCCAGCAGTGAAGAACTGATCTCCTACGAGCAGTACTTC. It is translated as CASSEELISYEQYF. This sequence joins TRBV2 and TRBJ2-7; D uncertain. Germline values: CDR1 SNHLY, CDR2 FYNNEI. The V gene lost 1 base and the J gene lost 0 bases, with 7 bases spanning the gap. The CDR3 has 14 amino acids.

The V call is TRBV27, the J call TRBJ2-7; 8 nucleotides line up with TRBD1. Germline V gives CDR1 MNHEY, CDR2 SMNVEV (reference sequence). The V and J ends lost 5 bases and 2 bases, in that order; junction bases with no gene match: 11. This CDR3 contains 16 residues. The CDR3 spells CASSPSAGGRTYEQYF. CDR3 sequence (DNA): TGTGCCAGCAGTCCATCGGCAGGGGGCCGGACCTACGAGCAGTACTTC.

V usage is TRBV5-6 and J usage is TRBJ2-7, with D possibly being TRBD1 (6 bases). The CDR3 spans 15 residues. Germline CDR1 is SGHDT and CDR2 is YYEEEE. Trimming stripped 1 base from V and 4 bases from J, with 15 bases between. The CDR3 loop is CASSLWGQPTYEQYF. CDR3 sequence (DNA): TGTGCCAGCAGCTTGTGGGGGCAGCCTACGTACGAGCAGTACTTC. Together with reference TRBV5-6 and TRBJ2-7, the CDR3 gives the full variable domain: DAGVTQSPTHLIKTRGQQVTLRCSPKSGHDTVSWYQQALGQGPQFIFQYYEEEERQRGNFPDRFSGHQFPNYSSELNVNALLLGDSALYLCASSLWGQPTYEQYFGPGTRLTVT.

The chain has TRBV2 and TRBJ2-3; D is perhaps TRBD2 (5 bases). The V gene lost 6 bases and the J gene lost 2 bases, with 18 bases spanning the gap. The CDR3 contains 16 residues. The germline CDR1 and CDR2 sequences are SNHLY and FYNNEI. The CDR3 here is CASSVTTLRLTDTQYF. CDR3 bases: TGTGCCAGCAGCGTGACTACGCTAAGGCTCACAGATACGCAGTATTTT.